The 8 T cell receptor beta chains given below trace back to one sample, sequenced in a study of cytomegalovirus exposure and HLA in healthy donors (dated by TCRdb to 2016 to 2017). Libraries were constructed by the immunoSEQ multiplex PCR assay. Imported from immuneACCESS, the table was reduced by TCRdb to in-frame sequences with V and J called. These copies leave out some clones; in studies compared against another copy, an unresolved V gene accounts for under half, and the cause of the remainder is not known. Here the sample has about 150,000 clones; less than 90% occur a single time. 20% to 25% of the sample comes from the top ten. Sequencing used PBMCs. Receptors were obtained from a man aged 18 to 29 in good health and CMV-seropositive.

The table lists this clone with a few counts. The chain carries TRBV29-1 and TRBJ2-7; the D is unclear. Trimming removed 5 bases from V and 0 bases from J, with 8 bases in between. Looked up from germline, CDR1 is SQVTM and CDR2 is ANQGSEA. This CDR3 spans 12 amino acids. In nucleotides, the CDR3 is TGCAGCGTTAGGCCGGGCTCCTACGAGCAGTACTTC. Translation gives CSVRPGSYEQYF.

Here the CDR3 reads CASSVDLAKNIQYF. The CDR3, as DNA: TGTGCCAGCAGCGTAGACTTAGCCAAAAACATTCAGTACTTC. This rearrangement joins TRBV9 to TRBJ2-4, with D unresolved. The germline gives CDR1 SGDLS, CDR2 YYNGEE. V gave up 0 bases and J gave up 0 bases, with 4 bases separating them. The CDR3 extends over 14 amino acids.

CDR3 DNA: TGTGCCAGCAGCTTAGCGCTGGGGCCGATTAGCGGGAGGTCAGATACGCAGTATTTT. As protein: CASSLALGPISGRSDTQYF. The rearrangement joins TRBV7-2 to TRBJ2-3; 10 bases are a match to TRBD2. The CDR3 has 19 residues. CDR1 SGHTA and CDR2 FQGNSA come from the germline V gene. V lost 0 bases to trimming and J lost 4 bases; unmatched junction nucleotides: 13.

V usage is TRBV7-9 and J usage is TRBJ2-7, with TRBD2 identical over 10 bases. CDR3 length: 15 residues. Losses at the gene ends were 4 bases for V and 3 bases for J; bases not matched to a gene: 6. Looked up from germline, CDR1 is SEHNR and CDR2 is FQNEAQ (reference sequence). CDR3 loop: CASSSGLAAVYEQYF. DNA of the CDR3: TGTGCCAGCAGCTCCGGACTAGCGGCAGTCTACGAGCAGTACTTC.

The chain uses TRBV9 and TRBJ1-5; D may be TRBD1 (5 bases). V lost 0 bases and J 7 bases, leaving 11 bases between the germline ends. CDR1 is SGDLS, CDR2 YYNGEE, per germline. The CDR3 spans 14 residues. The CDR3 sequence is CASSVGQGSQPQHF. CDR3 DNA: TGTGCCAGCAGCGTAGGTCAGGGCTCACAGCCCCAGCATTTT.

The gene calls are TRBV4-3 and TRBJ2-7; D gene unclear. The CDR3 is 17 residues long. Looked up from germline, CDR1 is LGHNA and CDR2 is YSLEER. V was cut by 0 bases and J by 6 bases, with 21 bases left in between. The CDR3 nucleotides read TGCGCCAGCAGCCAAGACCTCTCTGGAGTGAGTCTTGGCGAGCAGTACTTC. It specifies CASSQDLSGVSLGEQYF.

The rearrangement uses TRBV7-2 and TRBJ1-1, with D possibly matching TRBD1 (6 bases). The CDR3 sequence is 14 residues long. V was pared by 2 bases and J by 4 bases, with 11 bases between. Germline assignment: CDR1 SGHTA and CDR2 FQGNSA. CDR3 bases: TGTGCCAGCAGCTTAAAAAGAGGGGGCACTGAAGCTTTCTTT. It yields the protein CASSLKRGGTEAFF.

This chain connects TRBV4-3 to TRBJ2-2; 7 bases are a match to TRBD2. V dropped 0 bases and J dropped 4; count of bases not matched to a gene: 8. Germline values: CDR1 LGHNA, CDR2 YSLEER. The CDR3 loop spans 17 amino acids. Here the CDR3 reads CASSQDILADITGELFF. The CDR3 DNA reads TGCGCCAGCAGCCAAGACATTCTAGCGGACATCACCGGGGAGCTGTTTTTT.